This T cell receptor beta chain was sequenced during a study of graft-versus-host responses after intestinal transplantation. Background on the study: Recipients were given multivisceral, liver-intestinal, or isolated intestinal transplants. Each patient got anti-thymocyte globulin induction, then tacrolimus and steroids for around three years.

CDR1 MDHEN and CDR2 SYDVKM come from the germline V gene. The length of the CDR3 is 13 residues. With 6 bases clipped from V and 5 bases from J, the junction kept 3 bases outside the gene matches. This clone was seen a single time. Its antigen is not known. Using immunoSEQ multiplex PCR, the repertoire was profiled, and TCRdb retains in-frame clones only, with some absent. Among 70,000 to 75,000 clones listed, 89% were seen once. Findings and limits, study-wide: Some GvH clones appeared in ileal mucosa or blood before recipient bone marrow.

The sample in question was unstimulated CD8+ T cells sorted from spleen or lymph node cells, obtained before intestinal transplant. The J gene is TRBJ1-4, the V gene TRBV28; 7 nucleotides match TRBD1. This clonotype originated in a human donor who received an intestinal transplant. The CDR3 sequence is CASRGRGNEKLFF. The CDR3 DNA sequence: TGTGCCAGCAGGGGCAGGGGGAATGAAAAACTGTTTTTT. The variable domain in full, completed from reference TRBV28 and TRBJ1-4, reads DVKVTQSSRYLVKRTGEKVFLECVQDMDHENMFWYRQDPGLGLRLIYFSYDVKMKEKGDIPEGYSVSREKKERFSLILESASTNQTSMYLCASRGRGNEKLFFGSGTQLSVL.